These T cell receptor beta chains were read from a single sample in a study of T cell repertoires in cytomegalovirus infection. TCRdb processed the reads anew with MiXCR; each CDR3 protein has one entry. Here the sample spans roughly 230,000 distinct CDR3 sequences, about 5.9% being singletons. The sample consisted of PBMCs. The source of these receptors is a human donor in good health (CMV status not recorded). Some clones in this sample may be carry-over from other donors' samples. Each CDR3 is given with its conserved first and last residue. D genes are given only for firm matches. Clone sizes are given selectively: once, few, many, or a class where the clone is expanded.

abundance: many; j_gene: TRBJ2-1; v_gene: TRBV6-1; d_gene: TRBD2; CDR3nt: TGTGCCAGCACGAGGCGGGGGAACAATGAGCAGTTCTTC; CDR3aa: CASTRRGNNEQFF
abundance: many; j_gene: TRBJ2-3; v_gene: TRBV20-1; d_gene: NA; CDR3nt: TGCAGTGCTAGAGAGACGGATACGCAGTATTTT; CDR3aa: CSARETDTQYF
abundance: many; j_gene: TRBJ1-1; v_gene: TRBV5-6; d_gene: NA; CDR3nt: TGTGCCAGCAGCTTGGGCCAGGGTGACGCCAACACTGAAGCTTTCTTT; CDR3aa: CASSLGQGDANTEAFF
abundance: NA; j_gene: TRBJ2-7; v_gene: TRBV27; d_gene: NA; CDR3nt: TGTGCCAGCAGTCCAGGAGGAGGAAGAAGCGAGCAGTACTTC; CDR3aa: CASSPGGGRSEQYF
abundance: NA; j_gene: TRBJ1-2; v_gene: TRBV28; d_gene: TRBD1; CDR3nt: TGTGCCAGCAGTTTACTGAGACAGGGGGCGTATGGCTACACCTTC; CDR3aa: CASSLLRQGAYGYTF
abundance: many; j_gene: TRBJ1-1; v_gene: TRBV5-1; d_gene: NA; CDR3nt: TGCGCCAGCAGCTTGGGTGGATCCATGAACACTGAAGCTTTCTTT; CDR3aa: CASSLGGSMNTEAFF
abundance: many; j_gene: TRBJ2-5; v_gene: TRBV20-1; d_gene: TRBD2; CDR3nt: TGCAGTGCTAGAAGGCTAGCGGGGGGGCCGGAGACCCAGTACTTC; CDR3aa: CSARRLAGGPETQYF
abundance: many; j_gene: TRBJ2-3; v_gene: TRBV4-2; d_gene: TRBD1; CDR3nt: TGTGCCAGCAGCCAAGAAGGGTGGCAGGGGGACCAGTATTTT; CDR3aa: CASSQEGWQGDQYF
abundance: few; j_gene: TRBJ1-2; v_gene: TRBV7-9; d_gene: TRBD1; CDR3nt: TGTGCCAGCAGCCACACCCCCGGGACAGGGGATGGCTACACCTTC; CDR3aa: CASSHTPGTGDGYTF
abundance: many; j_gene: TRBJ1-1; v_gene: TRBV29-1; d_gene: TRBD1; CDR3nt: TGCAGCGTTGACGCTACAGGGGTAGTCTCCATGAACACTGAAGCTTTCTTT; CDR3aa: CSVDATGVVSMNTEAFF
abundance: NA; j_gene: TRBJ1-1; v_gene: TRBV20-1; d_gene: NA; CDR3nt: TGCAGTGCTAGAGATCAACGGGACCTGAACACTGAAGCTTTCTTT; CDR3aa: CSARDQRDLNTEAFF
abundance: many; j_gene: TRBJ1-1; v_gene: TRBV12-3/TRBV12-4; d_gene: NA; CDR3nt: TGTGCCAGCACAAGTACAGAGAACACTGAAGCTTTCTTT; CDR3aa: CASTSTENTEAFF
abundance: NA; j_gene: TRBJ1-1; v_gene: TRBV6-5; d_gene: TRBD1; CDR3nt: TGTGCCAGCAGGGACAGGGGAAAACCACTCGAAGCTTTCTTT; CDR3aa: CASRDRGKPLEAFF